This T cell receptor (beta chain) was profiled in a study of blood T cell repertoires in COVID-19. Study-wide background: From the United States, Italy and Spain came samples of acute and convalescent COVID-19. T cells, B-cell-depleted T cells, or PBMCs supplied cDNA or gDNA.

Original analysis: How many nucleated cells were present was estimated from reference gene primer amplification. TCRdb's copy holds only in-frame clones and misses some; the assay was immunoSEQ multiplex PCR. The DNA gave D and trimming, while V, J and clone size come from that table. The repertoire includes 85,000 to 95,000 clones, roughly 84% of them detected once, and 4.5% to 5% sits in the top ten. V was trimmed by 5 bases and J by 4 bases, leaving 11 bases between them. The CDR3 loop spans 14 amino acids. Germline lookup yields CDR1 KGHSH and CDR2 LQKENI. The chain joins TRBV18 to TRBJ2-2; D remains ambiguous. Source material: peripheral blood. This clonotype originated in a woman older than 75 with acute or convalescent COVID-19. The CDR3 DNA is TGTGCCAGCTCATCCGACCGGGTCACCGGGGAGCTGTTTTTT. Residues: CASSSDRVTGELFF.